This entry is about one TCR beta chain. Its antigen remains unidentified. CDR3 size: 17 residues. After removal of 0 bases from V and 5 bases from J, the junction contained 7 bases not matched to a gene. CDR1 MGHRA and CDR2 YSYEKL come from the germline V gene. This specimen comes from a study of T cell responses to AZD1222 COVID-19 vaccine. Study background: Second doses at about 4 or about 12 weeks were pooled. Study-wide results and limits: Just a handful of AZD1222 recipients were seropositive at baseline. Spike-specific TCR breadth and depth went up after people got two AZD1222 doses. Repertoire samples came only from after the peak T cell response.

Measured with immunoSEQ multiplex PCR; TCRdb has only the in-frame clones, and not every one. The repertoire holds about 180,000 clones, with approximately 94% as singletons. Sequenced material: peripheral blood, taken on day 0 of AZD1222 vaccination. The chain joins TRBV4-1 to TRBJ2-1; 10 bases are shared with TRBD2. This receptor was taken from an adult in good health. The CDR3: CASSQENLAGVNNEQFF. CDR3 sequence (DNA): TGCGCCAGCAGCCAAGAAAACCTAGCGGGAGTAAACAATGAGCAGTTCTTC.